The 17 T cell receptor beta chains below come from one sample, sequenced in a study of CD8 T cells in Susac syndrome. With random hexamers, reverse transcription was performed on about 0.5 to 1 ug of RNA. Each CDR3 protein is one row after TCRdb ran MiXCR on the immunoSEQ multiplex PCR reads. The table has some 150,000 distinct CDR3 sequences, around 95% seen once. Sequenced: CD4+ T cells from PBMCs. Source of these receptors: a human donor with Susac syndrome.

This chain uses TRBV6-2 or TRBV6-3 with TRBJ2-1; possible D gene TRBD2, 6 bases. The length of the CDR3 is 15 residues. V was trimmed by 6 bases and J by 1 base, leaving 13 bases between them. Germline loops: CDR1 MNHEY, CDR2 SVGEGT. CDR3 protein: CASSLQRASYNEQFF. The DNA of the CDR3 is TGTGCCAGCAGCCTTCAGCGGGCTTCCTACAATGAGCAGTTCTTC.

J is TRBJ2-3 and V is TRBV6-4; D not certain. V was shortened by 2 bases and J by 9 bases, with 15 bases between the two germline ends. This CDR3 has 14 residues. CDR1 and CDR2 from the germline V gene are MRHNA and SNTAGT. CDR3 bases: TGTGCCAGCAGTGACGGACCGGCACGGACGACGCAGTATTTT. Its translation is CASSDGPARTTQYF.

The chain links TRBV9 to TRBJ1-2; D is possibly TRBD1 (6 bases). V was shortened by 0 bases and J by 2 bases, with 8 bases between the two germline ends. CDR3 length equals 14 residues. Germline loops: CDR1 SGDLS, CDR2 YYNGEE. The chain's CDR3 is CASSVVGQNYGYTF. The CDR3 DNA reads TGTGCCAGCAGCGTAGTTGGACAGAACTATGGCTACACCTTC.

This clonotype showed up just once. V is TRBV20-1 and J is TRBJ2-7, with 8 nucleotides matching TRBD2. Germline loops: CDR1 DFQATT, CDR2 SNEGSKA (reference sequence). J gave up 9 bases and V 0 bases, and 10 bases lay outside the gene matches. The CDR3 is 14 amino acids. In DNA, the CDR3 is TGCAGTGCTAGAGATGATAGCGGGAATCGGGGGCAGTACTTC. Translated: CSARDDSGNRGQYF.

The chain has TRBV14 and TRBJ1-6; tentative D call: TRBD1 (5 bases). V shed 7 bases and J shed 6 bases, with 10 bases lying between them. There are 13 residues in the CDR3. The germline CDR1 and CDR2 sequences are SGHDN and FVKESK. In DNA, the CDR3 is TGTGCCAGCAACAGGTTTCCTAATTCACCCCTCCACTTT. Amino acid sequence: CASNRFPNSPLHF.

V gene TRBV4-1 combines with J gene TRBJ2-1, with 15 bases aligning to TRBD2. The CDR3 length is 17 residues. From germline, CDR1 is MGHRA and CDR2 YSYEKL. After removal of 2 bases from V and 8 bases from J, the junction contained 7 bases not matched to a gene. CDR3 DNA sequence: TGCGCCAGCAGCCAACTACGGACTAGCGGGGGGGCTCATGAGCAGTTCTTC. Its protein is CASSQLRTSGGAHEQFF.

The chain has TRBV4-1 and TRBJ2-3; D is perhaps TRBD1 (6 bases). Looked up from germline, CDR1 is MGHRA and CDR2 is YSYEKL. CDR3 size: 17 residues. The V gene lost 4 bases and the J gene lost 3 bases, with 20 bases spanning the gap. CDR3 amino acids: CASSPPTGRGRTDTQYF. The CDR3 DNA reads as TGCGCCAGCAGCCCACCCACCGGCAGGGGAAGGACAGATACGCAGTATTTT.

The J gene is TRBJ1-2, the V gene TRBV7-9, with a tentative D call TRBD1 (5 bases). Germline CDR1 and CDR2: SEHNR and FQNEAQ (reference sequence). The V and J ends lost 5 bases and 5 bases respectively, with 18 bases between them. This CDR3 comprises 15 residues. The CDR3 is CASSPGGRERYGYTF. Written as DNA, the CDR3 is TGTGCCAGCAGCCCCGGGGGGAGGGAGCGGTATGGCTACACCTTC.

This chain links TRBV5-4 with TRBJ1-1; D not resolved. This CDR3 contains 14 residues. V was cut by 0 bases and J by 0 bases, with 6 bases left in between. Germline V lookup: CDR1 SGHNT, CDR2 YYREEE (reference sequence). CDR3 sequence: CASSLEAMNTEAFF. Written as DNA, the CDR3 is TGTGCCAGCAGCTTGGAGGCGATGAACACTGAAGCTTTCTTT.

The chain recombines TRBV4-1 with TRBJ2-2; no clear D. Trimming removed 0 bases at V and 8 bases at J, with 13 bases between. This CDR3 is built from 15 residues. Germline V gene lookup returns CDR1 MGHRA and CDR2 YSYEKL. The CDR3 region is CASSQDLQSVGELFF. The CDR3 DNA sequence: TGCGCCAGCAGCCAAGATCTGCAGTCGGTTGGGGAGCTGTTTTTT.

V is TRBV4-1 and J is TRBJ2-5; 10 nucleotides match TRBD1. CDR1 and CDR2 (germline): MGHRA, YSYEKL. V dropped 4 bases and J dropped 5; count of bases not matched to a gene: 7. The CDR3 covers 15 residues. CDR3 coding DNA: TGCGCCAGCAGCCGGCCGGGACAGGGGTTGGAGACCCAGTACTTC. This encodes CASSRPGQGLETQYF.

This chain uses TRBV13 with TRBJ2-3; perhaps TRBD1 as D (6 bases). CDR1 and CDR2 (germline): PRHDT, FYEKMQ (reference sequence). V was pared by 1 base and J by 0 bases, with 8 bases between. This CDR3 is built from 15 residues. The CDR3 protein is CASSLDQGSTDTQYF. DNA for the CDR3: TGTGCCAGCAGCTTAGATCAGGGGAGCACAGATACGCAGTATTTT.

This clonotype was found once. The chain is built from TRBV29-1 and TRBJ1-1; D is unresolved. The CDR3 runs 14 residues. Germline V gene sequence: CDR1 SQVTM, CDR2 ANQGSEA. Trimming shortened V by 4 bases and J by 8 bases, and 20 bases separated the two germline ends. The DNA of the CDR3 is TGCAGCGTTGGATACAGCCAGGTGGCGAACGAAGCTTTCTTT. Protein sequence: CSVGYSQVANEAFF.

This clonotype came up once. The genes are TRBV29-1 and TRBJ2-1, with D possibly TRBD2 on 6 matching bases. Trimming took off 7 bases at V and 0 bases at J, with 10 bases between the two ends. CDR1 is SQVTM, CDR2 ANQGSEA, per germline. This CDR3 region has 13 residues. Written as DNA, the CDR3 is TGCAGCGGGGCCGGGAGCTCCTACAATGAGCAGTTCTTC. This sequence encodes CSGAGSSYNEQFF.

This clonotype showed up just once. The chain employs TRBV9 and TRBJ2-3, with TRBD1 identical over 9 bases. CDR1 SGDLS and CDR2 YYNGEE come from the germline V gene. After removal of 2 bases from V and 6 bases from J, the junction contained 16 bases not matched to a gene. This CDR3 spans 18 amino acids. CDR3: CASSVGPPGTGFRDTQYF. DNA for the CDR3: TGTGCCAGCAGCGTTGGACCCCCCGGGACAGGGTTTCGGGATACGCAGTATTTT.

CDR3: CASSHEGRVPGYTF. CDR3 DNA sequence: TGCGCCAGCAGCCATGAGGGGAGGGTGCCGGGCTACACCTTC. The V and J genes are TRBV4-1 and TRBJ1-2; the D gene is possibly TRBD1 (5 bases). The CDR3 has 14 residues. V lost 3 bases and J lost 8, with 16 bases in between. CDR1 MGHRA and CDR2 YSYEKL come from the germline V gene.

The J gene is TRBJ2-5, the V gene TRBV24-1; 11 bases are a match to TRBD1. Unmatched junction bases numbered 9, after V lost 4 bases and J lost 6 bases. The CDR3 runs 16 residues. Per germline, CDR1 KGHDR and CDR2 SFDVKD. Written as DNA, the CDR3 is TGTGCCACCAGTGACACTACCGGGACAGGGGGGAAGACCCAGTACTTC. It is translated as CATSDTTGTGGKTQYF.